Listed here is a single T cell receptor (beta chain). Its cognate antigen is unknown. Clones were read by immunoSEQ multiplex PCR, and TCRdb kept only the in-frame ones, dropping some. The repertoire holds roughly 99,000 clones, with around 90% as singletons. This sample was included in a study of OX40 agonist ivuxolimab in advanced cancers. Study in general: Clinicians treated patients with ivuxolimab, an agonistic anti-OX40 (CD134) antibody. Head and neck, renal cell, melanoma or hepatocellular carcinoma were the cancers that dose-escalation patients had. Study observations and caveats: The average count of expanded clones was higher among CD8+ T cells than among CD4+. The investigators did not determine what antigen specificity the expanded peripheral T cells had.

The V and J ends lost 5 bases and 4 bases respectively, with 14 bases between them. CDR1 is SGHTA, CDR2 FQGNSA, per germline. The CDR3 runs to 14 residues. Sequencing was performed on CD4+ or CD8+ T cells sorted from blood, taken in a trial of the OX40 agonist ivuxolimab. J is TRBJ1-2 and V is TRBV7-2, with no clear D. This receptor was identified in an adult with an advanced solid tumor such as melanoma, head and neck, liver or kidney cancer. The CDR3 region is CASSQTLYSYGYTF. The CDR3 DNA is TGTGCCAGCAGCCAAACTCTATACAGCTATGGCTACACCTTC.